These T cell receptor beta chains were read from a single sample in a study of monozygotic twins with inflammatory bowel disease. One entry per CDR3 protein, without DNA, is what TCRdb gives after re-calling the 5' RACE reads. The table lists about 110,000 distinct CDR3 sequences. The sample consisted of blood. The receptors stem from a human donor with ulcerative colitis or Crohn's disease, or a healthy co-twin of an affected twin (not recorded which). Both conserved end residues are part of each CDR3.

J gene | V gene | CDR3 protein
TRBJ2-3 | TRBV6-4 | CASSDGAAESTDTQYF
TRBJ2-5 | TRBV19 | CASSEIRDSRETQYF
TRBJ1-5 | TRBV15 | CATSRAYGQGEDPQHF
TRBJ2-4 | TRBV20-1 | CSAGTVVAKNIQYF
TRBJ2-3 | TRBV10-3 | CAISDGTSKRTDTQYF
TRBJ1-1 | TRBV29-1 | CSASRGGRGSEAFF
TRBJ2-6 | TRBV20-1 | CSARDGRASGANVLTF
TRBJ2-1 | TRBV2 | CASSRQVFYNEQFF
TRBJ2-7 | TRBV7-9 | CATGDSGSYEQYF
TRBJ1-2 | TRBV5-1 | CASSFRTGWAMGGYTF
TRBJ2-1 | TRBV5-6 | CASSLAADNLNEQFF
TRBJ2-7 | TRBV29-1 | CSVGAPEGRVNEQYF
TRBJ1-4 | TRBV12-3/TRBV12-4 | CASSFPGGALRKLFF
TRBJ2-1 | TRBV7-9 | CASSLSLAYNEQFF
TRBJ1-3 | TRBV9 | CASSVGQGPGNTIYF
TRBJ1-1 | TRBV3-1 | CASSQRRRVGTEAFF
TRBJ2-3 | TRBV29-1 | CSAGGGGLADTQYF
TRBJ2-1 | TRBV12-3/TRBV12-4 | CASSPPGERAYNEQFF
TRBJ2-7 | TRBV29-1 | CSVEVISGRGQYEQYF
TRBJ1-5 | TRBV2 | CASRLDREEPQHF
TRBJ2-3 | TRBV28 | CASSLIELAGADTQYF
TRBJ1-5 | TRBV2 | CASSMRGVSNQPQHF
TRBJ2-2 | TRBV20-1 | CSARRVADTGELFF
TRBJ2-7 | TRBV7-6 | CASSLVYRSYEQYF
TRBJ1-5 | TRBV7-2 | CASSAQTGEDQPQHF
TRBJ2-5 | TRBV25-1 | CASSEYPIRQGSRETQYF
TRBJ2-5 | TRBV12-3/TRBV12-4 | CASGKQETQYF
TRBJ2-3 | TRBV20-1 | CSAHREPRTVSTDTQYF
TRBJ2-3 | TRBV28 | CASSLQGPGTDTQYF
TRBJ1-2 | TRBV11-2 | CASSFGGRSGYTF
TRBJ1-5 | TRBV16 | CASSQSLYQPQHF
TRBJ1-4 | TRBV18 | CASSWGQGENEKLFF
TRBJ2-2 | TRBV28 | CASRPRGHTGELFF
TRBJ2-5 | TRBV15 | CATSRDELAGVETQYF
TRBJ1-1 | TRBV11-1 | CASSPRRGTGDVNTEAFF